This paragraph covers one TCR beta chain sequence. The antigen is not known. This specimen comes from a study of OX40 agonist ivuxolimab in advanced cancers. General study results and limits: Expansion of clones was among the lowest in partial responders at 0.1-3.0 mg/kg.

The assay was immunoSEQ multiplex PCR, and TCRdb's table has in-frame clones only and misses some. The sample yields under 90,000 clones, about 85% seen once. The source of this sequence is an adult with an advanced solid tumor such as melanoma, head and neck, liver or kidney cancer. Sample: CD4+ or CD8+ T cells sorted from blood, taken in a trial of the OX40 agonist ivuxolimab.

CDR3 sequence (DNA): TGTGCCAGTAGACGGGGACAGGGGAACACTGAAGCTTTCTTT. It specifies CASRRGQGNTEAFF. The V call is TRBV19, the J call TRBJ1-1, with 9 bases matching TRBD1. This CDR3 spans 14 amino acids. The germline V gene has CDR1 LNHDA and CDR2 SQIVND (reference sequence). V lost 6 bases, J lost 1 base, and 3 bases stayed unmatched.